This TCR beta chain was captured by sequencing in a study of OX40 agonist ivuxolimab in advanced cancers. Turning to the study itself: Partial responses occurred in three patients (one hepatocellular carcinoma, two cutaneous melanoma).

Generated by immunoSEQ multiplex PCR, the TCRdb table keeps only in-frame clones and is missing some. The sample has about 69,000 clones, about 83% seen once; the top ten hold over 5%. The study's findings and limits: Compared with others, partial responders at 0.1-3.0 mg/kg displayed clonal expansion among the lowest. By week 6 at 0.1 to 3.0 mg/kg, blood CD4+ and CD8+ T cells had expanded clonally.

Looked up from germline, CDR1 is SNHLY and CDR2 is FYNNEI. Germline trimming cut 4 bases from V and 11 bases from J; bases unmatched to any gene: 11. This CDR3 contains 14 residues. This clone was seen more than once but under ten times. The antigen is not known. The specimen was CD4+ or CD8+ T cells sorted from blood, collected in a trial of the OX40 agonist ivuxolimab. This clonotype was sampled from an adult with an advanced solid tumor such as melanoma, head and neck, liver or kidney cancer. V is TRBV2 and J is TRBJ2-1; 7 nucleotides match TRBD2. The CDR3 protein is CASSAQVGREQQFF. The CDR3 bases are TGTGCCAGCAGTGCCCAAGTCGGGCGGGAGCAGCAGTTCTTC.